This section outlines one TCR beta chain sequence together with its context. Its cognate antigen is unknown. This sample is part of a study of T cell repertoires in cytomegalovirus infection. Study summary: The authors relied on CMV epitopes, both recently identified HLA-C-restricted and well-studied HLA-B-restricted. Signatures in public TCR beta sequences pointed to both CMV infection and matching HLA type.

Whole-study findings and limits: The cumulative frequency of public TCR beta families identified carriers of CMV plus the relevant HLA. The ex vivo response showed dominance by HLA-C-restricted CMV-specific TCR beta clonotypes.

Each CDR3 protein is one row after TCRdb ran MiXCR on the reads. Found here are fewer than 850,000 distinct CDR3 sequences, almost 30% of them singletons; the top ten hold about 12%. Germline trimming cut 5 bases from V and 3 bases from J; bases unmatched to any gene: 16. Germline CDR1 LGHDT, CDR2 YNNKEL (reference sequence). The CDR3 runs to 18 residues. The genes are TRBV3-1 and TRBJ1-1; 9 nucleotides agree with TRBD1. This TCR was sampled from a human donor in good health (CMV status not recorded). Some clones in this sample may be carry-over from other donors' samples. This specimen was cultured CD8+ T cells from PBMCs, taken from culture after CMV antigen stimulation. The DNA for the CDR3 is TGTGCCAGCAGCTACCCCGGGACAGGGCTTGGAACCTACACTGAAGCTTTCTTT. Encoded protein: CASSYPGTGLGTYTEAFF.